The 31 T cell receptor beta chains below come from one sample, sequenced in a study of T cells after yellow fever vaccination. TCRdb independently ran MiXCR on the 5' RACE reads; one entry per CDR3 protein. The sample includes about 500,000 distinct CDR3 sequences, around 17% of them seen just once. The input for sequencing was PBMCs, taken roughly 5 days after the first yellow fever vaccination. Receptors originate from a man between 18 and 35 years old who received the YFV17D yellow fever vaccine.

There are a few counts of this clonotype. The V and J genes are TRBV30 and TRBJ1-6, with TRBD1 matching over 8 bases. This CDR3 has 15 residues. Germline CDR1 and CDR2: GTSNPN and SVGIG (reference sequence). Trimming at V came to 0 bases and at J to 9 bases, leaving 7 bases not matched to a gene. In nucleotides, the CDR3 is TGTGCCTGGAGTGTACCGGACAGGGAAGGTTCACCCCTCCACTTT. This sequence encodes CAWSVPDREGSPLHF.

This rearrangement joins TRBV5-7 to TRBJ2-3; D is uncertain. TRBV5-7 is identified as an open reading frame with a role that is uncertain. The germline V and J ends were trimmed by 2 bases and 3 bases, with 19 bases remaining between them. The CDR3 covers 17 residues. CDR3 residues: CASSFPRKLRRTDTQYF. CDR3 DNA: TGTGCCAGCAGCTTCCCCCGGAAGCTGAGGCGGACAGATACGCAGTATTTT.

Only a few counts were recorded for this clonotype. V usage is TRBV20-1 and J usage is TRBJ2-1; D might be TRBD1 or TRBD2, each matching 5 bases. Germline loops: CDR1 DFQATT, CDR2 SNEGSKA (reference sequence). CDR3 length: 13 amino acids. V was cut by 8 bases and J by 4 bases, with 15 bases left in between. This chain's CDR3 is CSNRGGVYNEQFF. CDR3 DNA: TGCAGTAACCGTGGGGGAGTTTACAATGAGCAGTTCTTC.

This clonotype was seen ten or more times. The CDR3 DNA is TGTGCCAGCAGCTTTCAAGGGATCTACTACAATGAGCAGTTCTTC. This sequence encodes CASSFQGIYYNEQFF. The genes are TRBV7-9 and TRBJ2-1; D is uncertain. Trimming removed 3 bases at V and 3 bases at J, with 12 bases between. Germline CDR1 is SEHNR and CDR2 is FQNEAQ (reference sequence). The length of the CDR3 is 15 residues.

This clonotype turned up a few times. The chain links TRBV20-1 to TRBJ1-2, with 7 bases fitting TRBD1. The junction had 5 bases not matched to a gene; V was cut back by 3 bases and J by 7 bases. Germline V CDR1 and CDR2: DFQATT, SNEGSKA (reference sequence). The CDR3 has 12 amino acids. CDR3 residues: CSARDRRFGYTF. The CDR3 bases are TGCAGTGCTAGGGACAGGCGTTTTGGCTACACCTTC.

The gene calls are TRBV5-6 and TRBJ2-3; no clear D gene. Trimming removed 2 bases at V and 3 bases at J, with 13 bases between. CDR1 and CDR2 from the germline V gene are SGHDT and YYEEEE. The CDR3 has 15 residues. For the CDR3, the DNA is TGTGCCAGCAGCTTATCGGTTATATGGACAGATACGCAGTATTTT. Translation gives CASSLSVIWTDTQYF.

This clonotype was seen more than once but under ten times. The rearrangement uses TRBV20-1 and TRBJ2-1; D is uncertain. The V gene lost 5 bases and the J gene lost 4 bases, with 3 bases spanning the gap. Per germline, CDR1 DFQATT and CDR2 SNEGSKA (reference sequence). The CDR3 has 10 residues. CDR3 nucleotide sequence: TGCAGTGCTCTATACAATGAGCAGTTCTTC. Encoded protein: CSALYNEQFF.

The rearrangement links TRBV9 to TRBJ1-5, with TRBD1 identical over 8 bases. Germline CDR1 and CDR2: SGDLS and YYNGEE. The CDR3 spans 15 residues. Unmatched junction bases numbered 5, after V lost 0 bases and J lost 6 bases. In DNA form, the CDR3 reads TGTGCCAGCAGCGTAGGGACAGGGTTCGGTCAGCCCCAGCATTTT. The encoded protein is CASSVGTGFGQPQHF.

The chain couples TRBV12-3 or TRBV12-4 to TRBJ1-1; D not certain. V dropped 5 bases and J dropped 5 bases, with 15 bases sitting between them. The CDR3 length is 14 residues. The CDR3 reads CASSPSGPWTEAFF. The CDR3 DNA sequence: TGTGCCAGCAGTCCCAGTGGCCCCTGGACTGAAGCTTTCTTT.

This chain links TRBV12-3 or TRBV12-4 with TRBJ1-2, with no clear D. Trimming cost V 7 bases and J 4 bases, with 13 bases left between them. This CDR3 spans 13 amino acids. The CDR3 protein is CASKASGSYGYTF. Here the CDR3 DNA reads TGTGCCAGCAAAGCCTCGGGTTCCTATGGCTACACCTTC.

This sequence joins TRBV6-5 and TRBJ1-5, with a possible D match to TRBD1 (5 bases). Germline loops: CDR1 MNHEY, CDR2 SVGAGI. CDR3 length: 14 residues. Trimming stripped 1 base from V and 5 bases from J, with 9 bases between. The CDR3 loop reads CASSYFGGDQPQHF. The CDR3 region has the DNA TGTGCCAGCAGTTACTTCGGAGGGGATCAGCCCCAGCATTTT.

The chain joins TRBV5-1 to TRBJ1-3; D is uncertain. This CDR3 is 15 amino acids long. V was pared by 0 bases and J by 0 bases, with 7 bases between. In germline, CDR1 is SGHRS, CDR2 YFSETQ. The CDR3: CASSLDRYSGNTIYF. The DNA for the CDR3 is TGCGCCAGCAGCTTGGACCGCTACTCTGGAAACACCATATATTTT.

The chain combines TRBV19 with TRBJ2-5; D might be TRBD1 (6 bases). The CDR3 loop spans 13 amino acids. Germline CDR1 reads LNHDA; CDR2 reads SQIVND (reference sequence). V was clipped by 8 bases and J by 3 bases, with 13 bases between them. CDR3 DNA: TGTGCCAGTGAGGGATCAGGGGAAGAGACCCAGTACTTC. This sequence encodes CASEGSGEETQYF.

The DNA for the CDR3 is TGTGCCAGCAGGCCCAGGGGCCCCAATGAGCAGTTCTTC. It translates to CASRPRGPNEQFF. The chain uses TRBV7-2 and TRBJ2-1; TRBD1 is a possible D gene (6 bases). The CDR3 length is 13 residues. Germline CDR1 and CDR2: SGHTA and FQGNSA. The V gene lost 6 bases and the J gene lost 6 bases, with 12 bases spanning the gap.

This clonotype was seen a few times. The chain couples TRBV9 to TRBJ2-2; 7 bases line up with TRBD1. CDR1 and CDR2 (germline): SGDLS, YYNGEE. With 0 bases clipped from V and 0 bases from J, the junction kept 5 bases outside the gene matches. This CDR3 has 17 amino acids. The CDR3 DNA is TGTGCCAGCAGCGTAGCTAGGACAGGACCGAACACCGGGGAGCTGTTTTTT. Protein sequence: CASSVARTGPNTGELFF.

This CDR3 reads CASSLRTDHSYNSPLHF. Written as DNA, the CDR3 is TGTGCCAGCAGCTTACGGACAGATCACTCCTATAATTCACCCCTCCACTTT. The chain carries TRBV7-2 and TRBJ1-6, with D maybe TRBD1 (6 bases). The CDR3 length is 17 residues. Trimming took 2 bases from V and 0 from J, leaving 11 bases between them. Germline CDR1 and CDR2: SGHTA and FQGNSA. The full variable domain, its missing parts supplied by reference TRBV7-2 and TRBJ1-6, is GAGVSQSPSNKVTEKGKDVELRCDPISGHTALYWYRQSLGQGLEFLIYFQGNSAPDKSGLPSDRFSAERTGGSVSTLTIQRTQQEDSAVYLCASSLRTDHSYNSPLHFGNGTRLTVT.

J is TRBJ1-1 and V is TRBV7-2, with a weak D call TRBD1 (6 bases). Per germline, CDR1 SGHTA and CDR2 FQGNSA. The CDR3 is made up of 15 amino acids. With 4 bases removed from V and 3 bases from J, the gap between germline ends came to 15 bases. The CDR3 sequence: CASSWLGAGDTEAFF. In DNA form, the CDR3 reads TGTGCCAGCAGCTGGTTGGGGGCAGGGGACACTGAAGCTTTCTTT.

This clonotype appeared many times. The chain carries TRBV7-8 and TRBJ2-1; D gene unclear. The germline V and J ends were trimmed by 1 base and 0 bases, with 13 bases remaining between them. Per germline, CDR1 SGHVS and CDR2 FQNEAQ. The CDR3 spans 17 residues. The CDR3: CASSLGTVPGSYNEQFF. The CDR3 nucleotides are TGTGCCAGCAGCTTAGGGACGGTCCCAGGCTCCTACAATGAGCAGTTCTTC.

The chain links TRBV14 to TRBJ2-5; D is perhaps TRBD2 (5 bases). The CDR3 sequence is 15 residues long. Trimming stripped 4 bases from V and 5 bases from J, with 17 bases between. The V gene's germline CDR1 is SGHDN and CDR2 FVKESK. The CDR3 DNA is TGTGCCAGCAGCCGGGCGGGTTCCCTTGGGGAGACCCAGTACTTC. Translated: CASSRAGSLGETQYF.

This clonotype showed up just a few times. This rearrangement joins TRBV20-1 to TRBJ2-3; D perhaps matches TRBD2 (6 bases). This CDR3 comprises 15 residues. V shed 1 base and J shed 0 bases, with 11 bases lying between them. Germline V gene lookup returns CDR1 DFQATT and CDR2 SNEGSKA (reference sequence). The CDR3 DNA sequence: TGCAGTGCTAGAGTGTGGCGGGACAGCACAGATACGCAGTATTTT. Translating it yields CSARVWRDSTDTQYF.

The CDR3 protein is CASSRSMSPEQYF. The CDR3, as DNA: TGTGCCAGCAGTCGTAGCATGAGTCCCGAGCAGTACTTC. This chain links TRBV12-3 or TRBV12-4 with TRBJ2-7; D is uncertain. The CDR3 sequence is 13 residues long. V lost 5 bases and J 6 bases, leaving 14 bases between the germline ends.

This chain joins TRBV7-7 and TRBJ1-1, with D possibly TRBD1 on 6 matching bases. CDR3 length: 15 residues. CDR1 and CDR2 (germline): SSHAT, FNYEAQ (reference sequence). Trimming shortened V by 9 bases and J by 4 bases, and 21 bases separated the two germline ends. This chain's CDR3 is CARFDGGLLGTEAFF. In DNA form, the CDR3 reads TGTGCCAGATTTGATGGGGGGCTCTTGGGCACTGAAGCTTTCTTT.

The chain carries TRBV25-1 and TRBJ2-3, with 12 bases that match TRBD2. V shed 6 bases and J 5 bases; nucleotides not matched to a gene: 9. The CDR3 length is 16 residues. Germline V gives CDR1 MGHDK, CDR2 SYGVNS. CDR3 amino acids: CASRGPLAGGLDTQYF. DNA of the CDR3: TGTGCCAGCAGGGGCCCGCTAGCGGGGGGGTTAGATACGCAGTATTTT.

The chain combines TRBV5-1 with TRBJ2-7; no clear D gene. Trimming pared 0 bases from V and 4 bases from J, leaving 23 bases between. The CDR3 length is 18 residues. Germline assignment: CDR1 SGHRS and CDR2 YFSETQ. As DNA, the CDR3 is TGCGCCAGCAGCTTGGTGGCAGGCGATAGTCAAATGGAATACGAGCAGTACGTC. Translated: CASSLVAGDSQMEYEQYV.

The count of this clonotype is one. The chain is built from TRBV18 and TRBJ1-5; D unresolved. Germline V lookup: CDR1 KGHSH, CDR2 LQKENI. V was clipped by 6 bases and J by 1 base, with 13 bases between them. CDR3 length: 15 residues. The CDR3 sequence is CASSSIDGSNQPQHF. The CDR3 region has the DNA TGTGCCAGCTCTTCAATCGACGGGAGCAATCAGCCCCAGCATTTT.

The sample holds a few counts of this clonotype. The genes are TRBV6-6 and TRBJ2-1; D gene uncertain. Between the trimmed V and J ends, which lost 2 bases and 4 bases, there was a span of 3 bases. The CDR3 is 12 residues long. CDR1 and CDR2 from the germline V gene are MNHNY and SVGAGI (reference sequence). The chain's CDR3 is CASSYGYNEQFF. The CDR3 coding sequence is TGTGCCAGCAGTTACGGTTACAATGAGCAGTTCTTC.

The rearrangement joins TRBV9 to TRBJ2-1; the D gene could be TRBD1 or TRBD2 (6 bases each). From germline, CDR1 is SGDLS and CDR2 YYNGEE. V was pared by 1 base and J by 3 bases, with 17 bases between. The CDR3 is 17 amino acids. The CDR3 nucleotides are TGTGCCAGCAGCGTACACAGGGAGGCAGGGGACTACAATGAGCAGTTCTTC. It codes for CASSVHREAGDYNEQFF.

The sample holds many counts of this clonotype. V usage is TRBV12-3 or TRBV12-4 and J usage is TRBJ2-5; 7 bases line up with TRBD1. J lost 4 bases, V lost 8 bases, and 10 bases had no gene match. The CDR3 covers 14 residues. The CDR3 spells CASRTGVVAETQYF. The CDR3 DNA follows: TGTGCCAGCCGTACAGGGGTAGTAGCAGAGACCCAGTACTTC.

There are a few counts of this clonotype. V and J are TRBV27 and TRBJ2-7; D might be TRBD2 (7 bases). Trimming shortened V by 8 bases and J by 2 bases, and 10 bases separated the two germline ends. CDR1 MNHEY and CDR2 SMNVEV come from the germline V gene (reference sequence). CDR3 length: 12 amino acids. The CDR3 protein is CASGGGPYEQYV. The DNA for the CDR3 is TGTGCCAGCGGGGGGGGCCCCTACGAGCAGTACGTC.

The CDR3 sequence is CASRPLFLGETQYF. In DNA form, the CDR3 reads TGTGCCAGCAGGCCACTATTTTTAGGGGAGACCCAGTACTTC. The rearrangement uses TRBV6-1 and TRBJ2-5, with no clear D. This CDR3 comprises 14 residues. Trimming shortened V by 6 bases and J by 5 bases, and 16 bases separated the two germline ends. The germline CDR1 and CDR2 sequences are MNHNS and SASEGT.

The rearrangement uses TRBV20-1 and TRBJ2-1; 14 bases match TRBD2. Unmatched junction bases numbered 6, after V lost 3 bases and J lost 8 bases. CDR3 length equals 15 residues. CDR1 is DFQATT, CDR2 SNEGSKA, per germline (reference sequence). This chain's CDR3 is CSASLRLAGGDEQFF. The CDR3, as DNA: TGCAGTGCTAGTCTTCGACTAGCGGGGGGGGATGAGCAGTTCTTC.